The 16 T cell receptor beta chains given below trace back to one sample, sequenced in a study of T cell responses to AZD1222 COVID-19 vaccine (dated by TCRdb to the early 2020s). Library construction relied on the immunoSEQ multiplex PCR assay. As stored in TCRdb, this immuneACCESS dataset retains in-frame rearrangements with V and J assigned. A fraction of the clones does not appear; measured against another copy, unresolved V genes explain less than half of the discrepancy, and the remainder lacks a known reason. This sample has some 130,000 clones in its table, and over 85% of those were observed once. Clones ranked in the top ten supply more than 4.5% of the sample. The sample's time point label, in plain terms: baseline before first vaccination. Specimen: peripheral blood, collected on day 0 of AZD1222 vaccination. All receptors come from an adult in good health.

The rearrangement uses TRBV12-3 or TRBV12-4 and TRBJ1-2; 7 nucleotides agree with TRBD1. Trimming at V came to 7 bases and at J to 3 bases, leaving 2 bases not matched to a gene. The CDR3 contains 12 residues. As DNA, the CDR3 is TGTGCCAGCACCGACAGGGACTATGGCTACACCTTC. This gives the protein CASTDRDYGYTF.

V and J are TRBV12-5 and TRBJ1-5, with 7 positions matching TRBD1. The junction had 7 bases not matched to a gene; V was cut back by 0 bases and J by 2 bases. This CDR3 has 17 residues. Germline V gene sequence: CDR1 LGHNT, CDR2 FRNRAP. The chain's CDR3 is CASGLVGGGRGNQPQHF. The CDR3, as DNA: TGTGCTAGTGGTTTGGTCGGAGGGGGCAGAGGCAATCAGCCCCAGCATTTT.

The chain has TRBV30 and TRBJ2-3, with D maybe TRBD2 (5 bases). V was cut by 5 bases and J by 5 bases, with 11 bases left in between. Per the germline V gene, CDR1 is GTSNPN and CDR2 is SVGIG (reference sequence). This CDR3 has 12 amino acids. The CDR3 sequence: CAWGPGRDTQYF. The DNA for the CDR3 is TGTGCCTGGGGCCCGGGAAGAGATACGCAGTATTTT.

The J gene is TRBJ1-5, the V gene TRBV12-3 or TRBV12-4; D is unclear. V was shortened by 3 bases and J by 5 bases, with 8 bases between the two germline ends. This CDR3 is 13 amino acids long. CDR3 residues: CASSLRGDQPQHF. In DNA form, the CDR3 reads TGTGCCAGCAGTTTGCGAGGAGATCAGCCCCAGCATTTT.

Remarks on this clone: Distinct nucleotide sequences in the sample also encode this CDR3. The chain has TRBV10-3 and TRBJ2-3; D not certain. CDR1 is ENHRY and CDR2 is SYGVKD in the germline V gene. The CDR3 spans 14 residues. The V end lost 0 bases, the J end lost 0 bases, and 4 bases lay between the germline ends. The chain's CDR3 is CAISESGSTDTQYF. The CDR3 DNA is TGTGCCATCAGTGAGTCGGGCAGCACAGATACGCAGTATTTT.

The chain carries TRBV20-1 and TRBJ2-7, with D hard to call. CDR3 length equals 11 residues. CDR1 and CDR2 (germline): DFQATT, SNEGSKA (reference sequence). Trimming took off 7 bases at V and 1 base at J, with 8 bases between the two ends. This CDR3 reads CSGVQSYEQYF. The CDR3 DNA follows: TGCAGTGGGGTCCAATCCTACGAGCAGTACTTC.

The V and J genes are TRBV6-5 and TRBJ1-2; TRBD1 might be the D (6 bases). V was cut by 8 bases and J by 4 bases, with 20 bases left in between. The CDR3 extends over 15 amino acids. Germline CDR1 reads MNHEY; CDR2 reads SVGAGI. CDR3 in DNA: TGTGCCAGCCGGGGGGCCCGGGGTCGTAGCTATGGCTACACCTTC. Protein: CASRGARGRSYGYTF.

V gene TRBV30 combines with J gene TRBJ2-1; no clear D. Germline V gene sequence: CDR1 GTSNPN, CDR2 SVGIG (reference sequence). V lost 3 bases, J lost 10 bases, and 10 bases lay in between. The CDR3 is 11 amino acids. CDR3 in DNA: TGTGCCTGGAGGGGGATCCAAGAGCAGTTCTTC. This sequence encodes CAWRGIQEQFF.

The chain combines TRBV6-5 with TRBJ2-7; 10 bases align to TRBD1. The V and J ends lost 5 bases and 6 bases, in that order; junction bases with no gene match: 7. The germline CDR1 and CDR2 sequences are MNHEY and SVGAGI. There are 14 residues in the CDR3. The CDR3: CASSPGTGDAEQYF. The CDR3 nucleotides read TGTGCCAGCAGTCCCGGGACAGGGGATGCCGAGCAGTACTTC.

The chain uses TRBV9 and TRBJ1-1; D gene unclear. The V end lost 0 bases, the J end lost 4 bases, and 7 bases lay between the germline ends. Looked up from germline, CDR1 is SGDLS and CDR2 is YYNGEE. The CDR3 has 13 amino acids. The CDR3 region has the DNA TGTGCCAGCAGCGTAGTTGTGGGCACTGAAGCTTTCTTT. Protein sequence: CASSVVVGTEAFF. Looking up the rest from reference TRBV9 and TRBJ1-1 gives the full variable domain: DSGVTQTPKHLITATGQRVTLRCSPRSGDLSVYWYQQSLDQGLQFLIQYYNGEERAKGNILERFSAQQFPDLHSELNLSSLELGDSALYFCASSVVVGTEAFFGQGTRLTVV.

The chain employs TRBV12-3 or TRBV12-4 and TRBJ1-3, with D maybe TRBD1 (5 bases). Trimming stripped 6 bases from V and 4 bases from J, with 10 bases between. This CDR3 has 13 residues. DNA for the CDR3: TGTGCCAGCAGGTCAGGGTTGGGAAACACCATATATTTT. This codes for CASRSGLGNTIYF.

J is TRBJ1-2 and V is TRBV7-3, with 8 bases fitting TRBD1. The ends lost 1 base at V and 6 bases at J; junction bases unmatched: 7. This CDR3 has 15 residues. CDR1 and CDR2 from the germline V gene are SGHTA and FQGTGA. The CDR3 region is CASSLNGQGINGYTF. The CDR3 DNA follows: TGTGCCAGCAGCTTAAACGGACAGGGCATCAATGGCTACACCTTC.

This rearrangement joins TRBV5-4 to TRBJ2-1; 7 positions agree with TRBD2. V lost 0 bases and J lost 6; bases outside the gene matches: 3. In germline, CDR1 is SGHNT, CDR2 YYREEE (reference sequence). The CDR3 extends over 14 amino acids. CDR3 in amino acids: CASSLVGRANEQFF. The CDR3 DNA sequence: TGTGCCAGCAGCTTGGTAGGGAGGGCCAATGAGCAGTTCTTC. Full variable domain (remainder filled in from reference TRBV5-4 and TRBJ2-1): ETGVTQSPTHLIKTRGQQVTLRCSSQSGHNTVSWYQQALGQGPQFIFQYYREEENGRGNFPPRFSGLQFPNYSSELNVNALELDDSALYLCASSLVGRANEQFFGPGTRLTVL.

The chain has TRBV4-1 and TRBJ1-1; tentative D call: TRBD1 (5 bases). Per the germline V gene, CDR1 is MGHRA and CDR2 is YSYEKL. V shed 1 base and J shed 8 bases, with 11 bases lying between them. This CDR3 contains 13 residues. In DNA form, the CDR3 reads TGCGCCAGCAGCCAAGCTGGGGCTGGGGAAGCTTTCTTT. It specifies CASSQAGAGEAFF.

The V call is TRBV4-1, the J call TRBJ1-2, with D possibly matching TRBD1 (6 bases). Trimming left V 3 bases short and J 0 bases short, with 11 bases between. This CDR3 comprises 15 residues. Looked up from germline, CDR1 is MGHRA and CDR2 is YSYEKL. The DNA for the CDR3 is TGCGCCAGCAGCCATGGGGGCAGGACTAACTATGGCTACACCTTC. It specifies CASSHGGRTNYGYTF.

V is TRBV19 and J is TRBJ2-7; D may be TRBD2 (6 bases). The CDR3 runs 13 residues. The ends were cut back, 7 bases at V and 5 bases at J, with 15 bases in the middle. The germline CDR1 and CDR2 sequences are LNHDA and SQIVND (reference sequence). The CDR3 coding sequence is TGTGCCAGTATAGGGTGGAGGGCCGACGAGCAGTACTTC. It codes for CASIGWRADEQYF.